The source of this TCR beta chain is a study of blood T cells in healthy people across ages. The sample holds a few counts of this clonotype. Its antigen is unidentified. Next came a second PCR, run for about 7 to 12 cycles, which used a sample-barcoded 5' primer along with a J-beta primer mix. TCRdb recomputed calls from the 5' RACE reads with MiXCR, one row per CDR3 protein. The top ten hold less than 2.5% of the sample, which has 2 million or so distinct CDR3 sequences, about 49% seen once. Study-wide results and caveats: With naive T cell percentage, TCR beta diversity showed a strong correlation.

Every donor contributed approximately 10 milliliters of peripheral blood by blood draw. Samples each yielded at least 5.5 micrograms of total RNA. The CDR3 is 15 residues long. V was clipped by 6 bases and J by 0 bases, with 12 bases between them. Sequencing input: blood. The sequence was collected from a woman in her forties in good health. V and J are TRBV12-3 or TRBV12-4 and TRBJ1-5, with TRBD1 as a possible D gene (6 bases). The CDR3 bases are TGTGCCAGCAGCCCACAGGGTACTAGCAATCAGCCCCAGCATTTT. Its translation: CASSPQGTSNQPQHF.